The present entry profiles one T cell receptor (beta chain) with its context. This may arise from a read error, as a much more abundant clone is one base away. The data originate from a study of tumor-infiltrating lymphocytes in primary liver carcinoma. Researchers generated TCR beta cDNA from approximately 450 ng of total RNA, relying on a constant-region primer. Sequencing libraries for TCR beta derived from three nested multiplex PCR rounds that used slightly modified ARM-PCR. Running about 11 cycles apiece, the first two PCR rounds relied on TRBV1-TRBV30 forward primers together with a C-beta reverse primer. Via MiXCR, TCRdb re-called the multiplex PCR reads, giving one row per CDR3 protein. The sample lists about 200,000 distinct CDR3 sequences, around three fifths occurring once. Germline CDR1 reads SGHNT; CDR2 reads YYREEE (reference sequence). This CDR3 has 13 amino acids. The V and J ends lost 0 bases and 4 bases respectively, with 7 bases between them.

Out of unsorted whole blood came the blood RNA, and germline DNA was extracted as well. Sequencing was performed on peripheral blood. This sequence was found in a woman aged 60-75 years with primary liver carcinoma and hepatitis B virus infection. This chain links TRBV5-4 with TRBJ1-1; no clear D. The CDR3 reads CASSLVPVTEAFF. The CDR3 coding sequence is TGTGCCAGCAGCTTGGTTCCGGTCACTGAAGCTTTCTTT.